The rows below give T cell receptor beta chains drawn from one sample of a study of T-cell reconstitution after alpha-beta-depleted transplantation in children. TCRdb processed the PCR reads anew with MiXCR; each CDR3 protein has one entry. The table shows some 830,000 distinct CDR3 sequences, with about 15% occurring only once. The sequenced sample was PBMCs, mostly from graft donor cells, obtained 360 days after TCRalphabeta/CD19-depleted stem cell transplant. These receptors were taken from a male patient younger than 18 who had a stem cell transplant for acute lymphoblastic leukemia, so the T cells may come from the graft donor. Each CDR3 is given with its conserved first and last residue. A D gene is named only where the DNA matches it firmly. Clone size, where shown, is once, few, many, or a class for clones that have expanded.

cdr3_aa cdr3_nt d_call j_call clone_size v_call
CASTSLAGSSHEQYF TGTGCCAGCACCTCCCTGGCGGGATCTTCGCACGAGCAGTACTTC . TRBJ2-7 few TRBV6-1
CSARVAENYNEQFF TGCAGTGCTAGGGTAGCGGAAAACTACAATGAGCAGTTCTTC . TRBJ2-1 . TRBV20-1
CASSSLQGVGSNEQFF TGTGCCAGCAGCTCCCTACAGGGGGTTGGTAGCAATGAGCAGTTCTTC TRBD1 TRBJ2-1 once TRBV7-8
CASSLAQGALYF TGTGCCAGCAGCTTGGCACAGGGGGCTTTGTACTTC TRBD1 TRBJ2-7 . TRBV7-9
CASSYSGGLAGVRYNEQFF TGTGCCAGCAGTTACTCTGGCGGACTAGCGGGAGTGAGATACAATGAGCAGTTCTTC TRBD2 TRBJ2-1 . TRBV6-5
CASSQAGGKYF TGCGCCAGCAGCCAAGCGGGAGGAAAGTACTTC TRBD2 TRBJ2-5 few TRBV4-1
CASSVGAIAGDEQYF TGTGCCAGCAGCGTAGGTGCCATAGCGGGAGACGAGCAGTACTTC TRBD2 TRBJ2-7 few TRBV9
CATSDLGQSEQFF TGTGCCACCAGTGATTTGGGGCAGTCTGAGCAGTTCTTC . TRBJ2-1 . TRBV24-1
CASSPQGGHNEQFF TGTGCCAGCTCACCACAGGGGGGGCACAATGAGCAGTTCTTC . TRBJ2-1 few TRBV18
CASSFGGNTQYF TGTGCCAGCAGTTTCGGGGGTAATACGCAGTATTTT . TRBJ2-3 few TRBV7-6
CASSPGLAGAIYEQYF TGTGCCAGCTCCCCCGGACTAGCGGGAGCGATCTACGAGCAGTACTTC TRBD2 TRBJ2-7 . TRBV18
CASSLWTGSYNEQFF TGTGCCAGCAGCTTGTGGACGGGCTCCTACAATGAGCAGTTCTTC . TRBJ2-1 . TRBV5-5
CASSTGLAEYNEQFF TGTGCCAGCAGCACTGGACTAGCGGAGTACAATGAGCAGTTCTTC TRBD2 TRBJ2-1 few TRBV7-3
CASSLRDRAINEKLFF TGTGCCAGCAGTTTGCGGGACAGGGCGATTAATGAAAAACTGTTTTTT TRBD1 TRBJ1-4 few TRBV6-5
CASAKLGTSGSSYEQYF TGTGCCAGCGCTAAACTCGGGACTAGCGGGAGCTCCTACGAGCAGTACTTC TRBD2 TRBJ2-7 . TRBV12-3/TRBV12-4
CASSLALGTSGGTDTQYF TGTGCCAGCAGCTTAGCGCTCGGGACTAGCGGGGGCACAGATACGCAGTATTTT TRBD2 TRBJ2-3 . TRBV7-2
CASRSNSYEQYF TGTGCCAGTAGGAGTAACTCCTACGAGCAGTACTTC . TRBJ2-7 . TRBV19
CASSEGRTNNF TGCGCCAGCAGTGAAGGCCGTACAAATAACTTC . TRBJ2-7 once TRBV10-2
CASSQEGDFSNQPQHF TGTGCCAGCAGCCAAGAAGGAGATTTTAGCAATCAGCCCCAGCATTTT . TRBJ1-5 . TRBV4-2
CASSSYRGYGYTF TGTGCCAGCAGTTCGTACAGGGGGTATGGCTACACCTTC TRBD1 TRBJ1-2 few TRBV25-1
CSIKGWNTEAFF TGCAGTATTAAGGGATGGAACACTGAAGCTTTCTTT . TRBJ1-1 many TRBV20-1
CASSQENPSRDTIYF TGCGCCAGCAGCCAAGAAAATCCTTCGAGGGACACCATATATTTT . TRBJ1-3 . TRBV4-1
CASSQVGRGGVTHEQYF TGCGCCAGCAGCCAAGTGGGCCGCGGAGGGGTTACTCACGAGCAGTACTTC . TRBJ2-7 many TRBV4-1
CASSFADRKNYGYTF TGTGCCAGCAGTTTCGCGGACAGGAAGAACTATGGCTACACCTTC TRBD1 TRBJ1-2 many TRBV12-3/TRBV12-4
CASKRELRSYNEQFF TGTGCCAGCAAAAGGGAGCTGCGCTCCTACAATGAGCAGTTCTTC . TRBJ2-1 few TRBV28
CASSQVGLLSYEQYF TGCGCCAGCAGCCAAGTTGGACTCTTAAGCTACGAGCAGTACTTC . TRBJ2-7 . TRBV4-1
CASSPDSFNEQYF TGCGCCAGCAGCCCGGACAGTTTTAACGAGCAGTACTTC . TRBJ2-7 many TRBV5-1
CASSHLGHVNTGELFF TGTGCCAGCAGCCACCTGGGACACGTGAACACCGGGGAGCTGTTTTTT . TRBJ2-2 . TRBV12-3/TRBV12-4
CASSLRGQPRSSYNSPLHF TGTGCCAGCAGCTTACGGGGACAACCCAGGAGCTCCTATAATTCACCCCTCCACTTT . TRBJ1-6 few TRBV7-9
CASSQGVLAGTSLNEQFF TGTGCCAGCAGCCAAGGGGTGCTAGCGGGAACCTCCCTTAATGAGCAGTTCTTC TRBD2 TRBJ2-1 many TRBV3-1
CASSYTSGETQYF TGCGCCAGCAGCTATACTAGCGGGGAGACCCAGTACTTC TRBD2 TRBJ2-5 . TRBV5-1
CASSFGTGSSYEQYF TGTGCCAGTAGCTTCGGGACAGGGAGCTCCTACGAGCAGTACTTC TRBD1 TRBJ2-7 few TRBV19